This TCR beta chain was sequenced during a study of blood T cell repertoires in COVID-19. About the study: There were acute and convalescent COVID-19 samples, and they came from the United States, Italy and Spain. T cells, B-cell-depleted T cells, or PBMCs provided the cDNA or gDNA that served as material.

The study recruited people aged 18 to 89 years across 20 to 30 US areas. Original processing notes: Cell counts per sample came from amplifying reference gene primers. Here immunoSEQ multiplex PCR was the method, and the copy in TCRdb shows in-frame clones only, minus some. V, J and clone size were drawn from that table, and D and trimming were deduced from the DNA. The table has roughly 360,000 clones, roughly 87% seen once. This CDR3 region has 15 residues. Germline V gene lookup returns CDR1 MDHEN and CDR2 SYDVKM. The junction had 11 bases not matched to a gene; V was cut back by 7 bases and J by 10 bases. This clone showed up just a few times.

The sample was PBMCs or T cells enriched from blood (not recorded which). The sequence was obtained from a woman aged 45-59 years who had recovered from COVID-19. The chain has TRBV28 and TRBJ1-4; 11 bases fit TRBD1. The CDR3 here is CASIQRSGQGGKLFF. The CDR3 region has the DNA TGTGCCAGCATTCAGAGATCGGGACAGGGGGGAAAACTGTTTTTT.